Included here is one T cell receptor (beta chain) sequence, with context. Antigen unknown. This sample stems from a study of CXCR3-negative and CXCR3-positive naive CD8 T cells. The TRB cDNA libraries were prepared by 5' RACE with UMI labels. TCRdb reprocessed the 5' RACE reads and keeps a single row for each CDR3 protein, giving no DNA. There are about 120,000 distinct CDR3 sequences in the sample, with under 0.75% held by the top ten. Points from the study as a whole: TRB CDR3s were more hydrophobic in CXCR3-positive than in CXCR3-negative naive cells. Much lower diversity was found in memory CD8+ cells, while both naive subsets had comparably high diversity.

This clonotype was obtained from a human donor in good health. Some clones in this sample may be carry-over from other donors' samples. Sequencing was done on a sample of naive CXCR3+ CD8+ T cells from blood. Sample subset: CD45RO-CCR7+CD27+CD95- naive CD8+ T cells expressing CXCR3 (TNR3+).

The CDR3 spells CASSEEAEFYEQYF. The chain recombines TRBV2 with TRBJ2-7; TCRdb designates TRBD2, a call that cannot be tested without DNA. Germline V gives CDR1 SNHLY, CDR2 FYNNEI. The CDR3 runs 14 residues.